This T cell receptor beta chain was sequenced for a study of T cell repertoires in cytomegalovirus infection. TCRdb re-derived calls from the reads in MiXCR, one entry per CDR3 protein. The table shows around 100,000 distinct CDR3 sequences, with over 40% occurring only once. Whole-study results and caveats: Predominance within the ex vivo response was attributable to HLA-C-restricted CMV-specific TCR beta clonotypes.

CDR3 size: 13 residues. Germline loops: CDR1 SEHNR, CDR2 FQNEAQ (reference sequence). V was clipped by 1 base and J by 9 bases, with 10 bases between them. This clonotype was detected a few times. Its specificity is not known. This TCR was recovered from a human donor in good health (CMV status not recorded). Some clones in this sample may be carry-over from other donors' samples. This sequence joins TRBV7-9 and TRBJ2-1; D is perhaps TRBD2 (6 bases). Sequencing was performed on CD8+ T cells from cultured PBMCs, taken from culture after CMV antigen stimulation. The CDR3 coding sequence is TGTGCCAGCAGCTTAGTCGGAGGGCCTGAGCAGTTCTTC. Protein product: CASSLVGGPEQFF.